The source of this T cell receptor (beta chain) is a study of blood T cells in healthy people across ages. There are a few counts of this clonotype. Its specificity is unknown. The CDR3 runs to 14 residues. Trimming cost V 5 bases and J 2 bases, with 16 bases left between them. Germline CDR1 reads DFQATT; CDR2 reads SNEGSKA (reference sequence). A sample-barcoded 5' primer and a J-beta primer mix were used in a second PCR of about 6 to 12 cycles. MiXCR was run by TCRdb on the 5' RACE reads, yielding one entry per CDR3 protein. In the table there are about 800,000 distinct CDR3 sequences, around 45% of which are singletons. The donors, healthy Caucasians from Russia, were aged roughly 6 to 90. A minimum of 6 micrograms of total RNA was extracted per sample. Overall study results and limits: There was a strong correlation between TCR beta diversity and naive T cell percentage.

V usage is TRBV20-1 and J usage is TRBJ2-7; maybe TRBD1 (7 bases). Sequencing used blood. This clonotype originated in a man aged 80 or over in good health. The CDR3 DNA follows: TGCAGTGCTCCGAGGCCAGGGGGGACCTACGAGCAGTACTTC. Its translation: CSAPRPGGTYEQYF.